This is a list of T cell receptor beta chains from one sample in a study of cytomegalovirus exposure and HLA in healthy donors. Repertoires were generated with immunoSEQ multiplex PCR, while TCRdb's copy carries only in-frame clones and drops some. The table lists over 200,000 clones, approximately 87% of them singletons, with around 5.5% in the top ten. The sample consisted of PBMCs. The receptors come from a young woman in good health and CMV-seronegative. Each CDR3 is given with its conserved first and last residue. Fields, in order: J gene, clone size, V gene, CDR3 protein. Size is stated for part of the rows, as once, few or many counts, or as a class when the clone is expanded.

TRBJ2-1,.,TRBV7-6,CASSLAILSSGRGDEQFF
TRBJ1-2,.,TRBV27,CASSLTDTVGSGYTF
TRBJ1-1,.,TRBV6-5,CASSLGTEAFF
TRBJ1-4,.,TRBV30,CAGGEDNEKLFF
TRBJ2-3,.,TRBV9,CASSATGRPDTQYF
TRBJ2-2,.,TRBV6-6,CASSYGSGRWTGELFF
TRBJ1-1,.,TRBV19,CASSDRERDSEAFF
TRBJ2-2,.,TRBV6-1,CASSREGWTGELFF
TRBJ1-1,.,TRBV5-5,CASSLEYRGDYTEAFF
TRBJ1-1,.,TRBV7-8,CASSFTGTGNTEAFF
TRBJ1-2,.,TRBV6-5,CASGRGRDYGYTF
TRBJ2-2,.,TRBV5-1,CASSPQAGELFF
TRBJ1-1,.,TRBV20-1,CSARRGQEAFF
TRBJ2-3,.,TRBV30,CAWSVPGHFTDTQYF
TRBJ1-2,.,TRBV6-1,CASGGGMGIGYTF
TRBJ2-6,.,TRBV2,CASSYGQGGGANVLTF
TRBJ2-1,.,TRBV12-5,CASGLLDSEQFF
TRBJ2-7,.,TRBV28,CASSFPSSGSRYEQYF
TRBJ1-1,.,TRBV27,CASRKQGMNTEAFF
TRBJ2-4,.,TRBV25-1,CASKDQNKNIQYF
TRBJ1-3,.,TRBV5-1,CASSFGGLGNTIYF
TRBJ2-1,.,TRBV18,CASSPPAGANEQFF
TRBJ2-7,.,TRBV5-1,CASRQPGTSYEQYF
TRBJ1-2,.,TRBV5-6,CASSTPRGYTF
TRBJ2-3,.,TRBV28,CASSSQGRHTDTQYF
TRBJ1-1,.,TRBV5-1,CASRGTDRLNTEAFF
TRBJ1-2,.,TRBV18,CASSDRAYMSYTF
TRBJ1-3,.,TRBV7-9,CASSLGPTFGNTIYF
TRBJ1-2,.,TRBV5-1,CASSESTGGSYGYTF
TRBJ1-2,.,TRBV19,CASSIRETLYGYTF
TRBJ2-7,.,TRBV30,CAWSKEGGLAALRQYF
TRBJ1-1,.,TRBV29-1,CSAQTGNTEAFF
TRBJ2-1,.,TRBV9,CASSALADSYNEQFF
TRBJ1-1,few,TRBV2,CASSATVMNTEAFF
TRBJ1-5,few,TRBV9,CASSVGGGQPQHF
TRBJ1-5,.,TRBV6-1,CASSEFQPQHF
TRBJ1-1,.,TRBV5-1,CASSLESMGTEAFF
TRBJ2-1,.,TRBV12-2,CASLTGTGVVEQFF
TRBJ1-1,.,TRBV6-6,CASSYSRTGLGTEAFF
TRBJ2-1,.,TRBV7-3,CASSPQPGGINEQFF
TRBJ1-1,.,TRBV6-6,CASSLSADTEAFF
TRBJ2-2,.,TRBV27,CASSFGTGVNTGELFF
TRBJ2-7,few,TRBV11-2,CAVSGQGAYEQYF
TRBJ2-5,few,TRBV29-1,CSVEDRETQYF
TRBJ2-7,.,TRBV19,CASSIRDRGYEQYF
TRBJ2-1,.,TRBV14,CASSQDYGTSGNNEQFF
TRBJ1-1,.,TRBV25-1,CASSALVSNTEAFF
TRBJ2-2,.,TRBV18,CASSPSAARETGELFF
TRBJ2-1,.,TRBV27,CASSSISGGTFNEQFF
TRBJ2-1,once,TRBV20-1,CSAPKRTEQFF